Below, one T cell receptor (beta chain) is given with its context. Its antigen remains unknown. V lost 2 bases and J lost 4, with 11 bases in between. The germline V gene encodes CDR1 SGHVS and CDR2 FQNEAQ. The CDR3 spans 15 residues. The data derive from a study of OX40 agonist ivuxolimab in advanced cancers. Study-level background: Three patients responded partially, comprising one with hepatocellular carcinoma and two with cutaneous melanoma.

Study-wide results and limits: At 0.1 to 3.0 mg/kg and by week 6, CD4+ and CD8+ T cells in the blood had expanded clonally.

Measured with immunoSEQ multiplex PCR; TCRdb has only the in-frame clones, and not every one. The profile shows roughly 44,000 clones, roughly 86% of them singletons. Systemic immunosuppression or a history of autoimmune disease excluded patients. The genes are TRBV7-8 and TRBJ1-4; D gene unclear. This TCR came from an adult with an advanced solid tumor such as melanoma, head and neck, liver or kidney cancer. The sequencing here drew on CD4+ or CD8+ T cells sorted from blood, taken in a trial of the OX40 agonist ivuxolimab. CDR3 protein: CASSLIPQLNEKLFF. The DNA of the CDR3 is TGTGCCAGCAGCTTAATTCCGCAGCTTAATGAAAAACTGTTTTTT.